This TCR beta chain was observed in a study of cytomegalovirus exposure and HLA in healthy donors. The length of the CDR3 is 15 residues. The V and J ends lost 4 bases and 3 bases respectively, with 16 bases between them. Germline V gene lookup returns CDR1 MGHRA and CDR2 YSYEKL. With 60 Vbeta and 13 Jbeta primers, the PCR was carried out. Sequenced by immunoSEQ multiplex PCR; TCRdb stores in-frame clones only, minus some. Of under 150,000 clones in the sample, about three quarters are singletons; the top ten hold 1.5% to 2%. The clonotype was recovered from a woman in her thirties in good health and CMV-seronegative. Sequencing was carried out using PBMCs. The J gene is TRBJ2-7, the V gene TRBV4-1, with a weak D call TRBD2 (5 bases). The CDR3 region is CASSPRDSEIYEQYF. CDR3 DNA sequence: TGCGCCAGCAGCCCCCGGGATAGTGAGATCTACGAGCAGTACTTC.